The TCR beta chain described here comes from a study of blood T cell repertoires in COVID-19. Study-wide background: COVID-19 samples from acute and convalescent phases originated in the United States, Italy and Spain. The cDNA or gDNA used as material had been derived from T cells, B-cell-depleted T cells, or PBMCs.

V dropped 5 bases and J dropped 7; count of bases not matched to a gene: 10. Germline loops: CDR1 SGHVS, CDR2 FQNEAQ. The CDR3 loop spans 16 amino acids. As handled by the study authors: Reference gene primer amplification gave nucleated cell count estimates. The table came from immunoSEQ multiplex PCR; TCRdb's copy has only in-frame clones and leaves some out. That table gives V, J and clone size, and the DNA gave D and trimming. The sample has 120,000 or so clones; roughly 77% are singletons. The sequence was collected from a man aged 55 to 70 with active or convalescent COVID-19. Sequences were obtained from peripheral blood. The gene calls are TRBV7-8 and TRBJ2-1, with TRBD2 matching 11 bases. This CDR3 reads CASSPVMSSGRNEQFF. The CDR3 nucleotides read TGTGCCAGCAGCCCAGTCATGTCTAGCGGGAGGAATGAGCAGTTCTTC.